The entry below describes one T cell receptor (beta chain). Its cognate antigen is unknown. This table comes from immunoSEQ multiplex PCR, and its TCRdb copy is limited to in-frame clones, with some not included. Altogether roughly 120,000 clones are present, roughly 91% being singletons, with the ten largest covering approximately 3%. This entry is derived from a study of T cell responses to AZD1222 COVID-19 vaccine. As for the study in general: Second-dose intervals near 4 or 12 weeks were combined. Notes on the study in general: Clonal diversity may have been underestimated, and the donors were mostly white British, with more females than males. It was only 6 or 7 AZD1222 recipients who were seropositive at baseline. Once two AZD1222 doses were given, Spike-specific TCR breadth and depth went up.

After removal of 2 bases from V and 7 bases from J, the junction contained 7 bases not matched to a gene. Germline CDR1 is SNHLY and CDR2 is FYNNEI. The length of the CDR3 is 15 residues. The sequenced sample was peripheral blood, obtained on day 0 of AZD1222 vaccination. The chain combines TRBV2 with TRBJ1-5; 8 bases align to TRBD1. The source of this sequence is an adult in good health. This CDR3 reads CASSETTGVNQPQHF. The CDR3 DNA is TGTGCCAGCAGTGAAACGACAGGGGTCAACCAGCCCCAGCATTTT.